The sequence of this T cell receptor (beta chain) was determined in a study of blood T cells in healthy people across ages. The table lists this clonotype with a few counts. No fewer than 5.5 micrograms of total RNA were isolated from every sample. Combining a sample-barcoded 5' primer with a J-beta primer mix, a second PCR ran for roughly 7 to 12 cycles. Using its own MiXCR run on the 5' RACE reads, TCRdb lists one record per CDR3 protein. Here the sample spans approximately 1.5 million distinct CDR3 sequences, approximately 39% being singletons. The clonotype was recovered from a woman between 18 and 29 years old in good health. Sequencing input: blood.

CDR3 in amino acids: CASSPTGGPSDTQYF. The CDR3 coding sequence is TGTGCCAGCAGCCCCACAGGGGGGCCCTCAGATACGCAGTATTTT. The chain couples TRBV7-2 to TRBJ2-3; 8 bases line up with TRBD1. Trimming cost V 5 bases and J 4 bases; bases outside gene matches: 8. Germline loops: CDR1 SGHTA, CDR2 FQGNSA. This CDR3 has 15 residues.